The 22 T cell receptor beta chains below come from one sample, sequenced in a study of blood T cell repertoires in COVID-19. Only in-frame clones appear in the TCRdb table, and some are missing; sequencing was by immunoSEQ multiplex PCR. The profile shows some 450,000 clones, approximately 89% of them singletons. Sequenced material: peripheral blood. The receptor set was obtained from a woman in her 50s with COVID-19, enrolled during active disease.

V gene TRBV6-1 combines with J gene TRBJ2-3; 10 positions agree with TRBD2. The CDR3 has 16 residues. Germline CDR1 and CDR2: MNHNS and SASEGT. V trimming: 3 bases; J trimming: 0 bases; junction bases outside the gene matches: 3. The CDR3 region has the DNA TGTGCCAGCAGTGAGGTACTAGCGGGGAGCACAGATACGCAGTATTTT. Protein: CASSEVLAGSTDTQYF.

This sequence joins TRBV7-2 and TRBJ2-4, with 7 positions matching TRBD2. V trimming: 2 bases; J trimming: 8 bases; junction bases outside the gene matches: 12. Germline V lookup: CDR1 SGHTA, CDR2 FQGNSA. The CDR3 has 16 residues. CDR3 sequence: CASSLRLRTSGDIQYF. In nucleotides, the CDR3 is TGTGCCAGCAGCTTACGACTTAGGACTAGTGGTGACATTCAGTACTTC.

The gene calls are TRBV28 and TRBJ2-7, with TRBD1 matching 7 bases. Germline trimming cut 6 bases from V and 3 bases from J; bases unmatched to any gene: 5. The CDR3 contains 13 residues. The V gene's germline CDR1 is MDHEN and CDR2 SYDVKM. The chain's CDR3 is CASSWDSYYEQYF. The CDR3 nucleotides read TGTGCCAGCAGCTGGGACAGCTACTACGAGCAGTACTTC.

The J gene is TRBJ2-3, the V gene TRBV6-5, with 11 bases matching TRBD2. The V segment lost 6 bases and the J segment 3 bases; nucleotides outside the gene matches: 2. The CDR3 runs 14 residues. Germline V gene sequence: CDR1 MNHEY, CDR2 SVGAGI. The CDR3 coding sequence is TGTGCCAGCAGGATAGCGGGGGGGACAGATACGCAGTATTTT. Translating gives CASRIAGGTDTQYF.

This clone was seen only once. The rearrangement links TRBV6-5 to TRBJ2-7, with 7 bases fitting TRBD2. V lost 7 bases to trimming and J lost 5 bases; unmatched junction nucleotides: 5. Germline V gene sequence: CDR1 MNHEY, CDR2 SVGAGI. The CDR3 contains 12 residues. The CDR3, as DNA: TGTGCCAGCATTGGACTAGGGGACGAGCAGTACTTC. Its protein product is CASIGLGDEQYF.

This chain joins TRBV9 and TRBJ2-7; tentative D call: TRBD1 (6 bases). Germline V gives CDR1 SGDLS, CDR2 YYNGEE. V lost 0 bases to trimming and J lost 4 bases, with 14 bases between them. This CDR3 has 15 amino acids. The CDR3 DNA reads TGTGCCAGCAGCGTAGCGCCAGGGGATTCATACGAGCAGTACTTC. Translated, it gives CASSVAPGDSYEQYF.

The chain recombines TRBV29-1 with TRBJ2-3, with D hard to call. The CDR3 is 12 amino acids. CDR1 and CDR2 (germline): SQVTM, ANQGSEA. V lost 1 base and J 6 bases, leaving 8 bases between the germline ends. In DNA form, the CDR3 reads TGCAGCGTTGAAGTACCCGGGGATACGCAGTATTTT. This codes for CSVEVPGDTQYF.

The rearrangement joins TRBV7-8 to TRBJ2-3; D possibly corresponds to TRBD2 (5 bases). CDR1 is SGHVS and CDR2 is FQNEAQ in the germline V gene. CDR3 length: 14 residues. V was trimmed by 0 bases and J by 6 bases, leaving 10 bases between them. The CDR3 DNA sequence: TGTGCCAGCAGCTTAGCGCCTCGCGGGGATACGCAGTATTTT. The encoded protein is CASSLAPRGDTQYF.

The chain carries TRBV27 and TRBJ2-6; perhaps TRBD2 as D (6 bases). This CDR3 contains 17 residues. V was shortened by 6 bases and J by 0 bases, with 15 bases between the two germline ends. Germline V lookup: CDR1 MNHEY, CDR2 SMNVEV (reference sequence). The CDR3 region is CASSRKQTSSGANVLTF. The CDR3 DNA reads as TGTGCCAGCAGCAGGAAACAGACTAGCTCTGGGGCCAACGTCCTGACTTTC. Complete variable domain (other parts from reference TRBV27 and TRBJ2-6): EAQVTQNPRYLITVTGKKLTVTCSQNMNHEYMSWYRQDPGLGLRQIYYSMNVEVTDKGDVPEGYKVSRKEKRNFPLILESPSPNQTSLYFCASSRKQTSSGANVLTFGAGSRLTVL.

The gene calls are TRBV2 and TRBJ1-1; D is unclear. V lost 1 base and J lost 1, with 10 bases in between. CDR3 length: 15 residues. Germline values: CDR1 SNHLY, CDR2 FYNNEI. Here the CDR3 reads CASSEGGLPNTEAFF. DNA of the CDR3: TGTGCCAGCAGTGAAGGCGGGCTCCCGAACACTGAAGCTTTCTTT.

This CDR3 reads CASSRLDLQGNAGNTIYF. CDR3 DNA sequence: TGTGCCAGCAGCCGCCTCGATTTACAGGGTAATGCGGGAAACACCATATATTTT. The J gene is TRBJ1-3, the V gene TRBV7-7, with a weak D call TRBD1 (6 bases). V was cut by 5 bases and J by 4 bases, with 24 bases left in between. The CDR3 runs 18 residues. Germline V gene sequence: CDR1 SSHAT, CDR2 FNYEAQ (reference sequence). The variable domain in full, with the rest retrieved from reference TRBV7-7 and TRBJ1-3, is GAGVSQSPRYKVTKRGQDVTLRCDPISSHATLYWYQQALGQGPEFLTYFNYEAQPDKSGLPSDRFSAERPEGSISTLTIQRTEQRDSAMYRCASSRLDLQGNAGNTIYFGEGSWLTVV.

The J gene is TRBJ2-5, the V gene TRBV19; TRBD2 agrees at 14 bases. V dropped 1 base and J dropped 3; count of bases not matched to a gene: 4. The CDR3 totals 17 residues. The V gene's germline CDR1 is LNHDA and CDR2 SQIVND (reference sequence). CDR3 amino acids: CASSIVGGLAGEETQYF. The DNA for the CDR3 is TGTGCCAGTAGTATAGTAGGGGGACTAGCGGGGGAAGAGACCCAGTACTTC.

This clone was seen just once. This chain joins TRBV7-2 and TRBJ1-1; D uncertain. CDR3 length: 12 residues. Per germline, CDR1 SGHTA and CDR2 FQGNSA. Trimming removed 5 bases from V and 7 bases from J, with 11 bases in between. CDR3 nucleotide sequence: TGTGCCAGCAGCAGAAGCCGATTTGAAGCTTTCTTT. Translation: CASSRSRFEAFF.

The V gene is TRBV4-2, the J gene TRBJ2-1; the match to TRBD2 covers 9 bases. The CDR3 runs to 17 residues. Per the germline V gene, CDR1 is LGHNA and CDR2 is YNFKEQ. Trimming took 4 bases from V and 4 from J; bases not matched to a gene: 11. The CDR3 bases are TGTGCCAGCAGCCCACGGGGGCGGGGGGGCGATTACAATGAGCAGTTCTTC. Its translation is CASSPRGRGGDYNEQFF.

V and J are TRBV5-1 and TRBJ1-2; D remains unclear. The CDR3 spans 14 residues. Germline V gene sequence: CDR1 SGHRS, CDR2 YFSETQ. Between the trimmed V and J ends, which lost 0 bases and 8 bases, there was a span of 14 bases. CDR3 region: CASSLETATWGYTF. As DNA, the CDR3 is TGCGCCAGCAGCTTGGAAACAGCCACCTGGGGCTACACCTTC.

V is TRBV6-5 and J is TRBJ1-2; D unresolved. Trimming removed 10 bases from V and 1 base from J, with 10 bases in between. The length of the CDR3 is 12 residues. Germline V lookup: CDR1 MNHEY, CDR2 SVGAGI. The DNA of the CDR3 is TGTGCCACTCAGGACTTTAACTATGGCTACACCTTC. Translated, it gives CATQDFNYGYTF.

The rearrangement uses TRBV5-6 and TRBJ2-7, with 12 bases aligning to TRBD1. V shed 5 bases, J shed 6 bases, and the junction held 3 bases outside the gene matches. The germline CDR1 and CDR2 sequences are SGHDT and YYEEEE. The length of the CDR3 is 13 residues. This CDR3 reads CASRGTGGLEQYF. The CDR3 DNA sequence: TGTGCCAGCAGGGGGACAGGGGGCCTCGAGCAGTACTTC.

This clone occurred a few times. The chain combines TRBV5-1 with TRBJ1-5; 7 positions agree with TRBD1. CDR1 is SGHRS, CDR2 YFSETQ, per germline. Trimming at V came to 4 bases and at J to 6 bases, leaving 7 bases not matched to a gene. CDR3 length equals 14 residues. This chain's CDR3 is CASSPGTAGQPQHF. CDR3 DNA: TGCGCCAGCAGCCCTGGGACAGCGGGTCAGCCCCAGCATTTT.

V and J are TRBV6-5 and TRBJ2-4; 7 bases are a match to TRBD2. CDR3 length: 13 residues. Losses at the gene ends were 9 bases for V and 2 bases for J; bases not matched to a gene: 4. Germline V gene lookup returns CDR1 MNHEY and CDR2 SVGAGI. The CDR3 reads CASGGGPKNIQYF. CDR3 DNA sequence: TGTGCCAGTGGCGGGGGACCCAAAAACATTCAGTACTTC.

The chain recombines TRBV11-2 with TRBJ1-6, with D perhaps TRBD1 (6 bases). Trimming left V 5 bases short and J 10 bases short, with 18 bases between. Germline V gene sequence: CDR1 SGHAT, CDR2 FQNNGV. The CDR3 is made up of 15 amino acids. The DNA for the CDR3 is TGTGCCAGCAGCGAACGTAGAGTAGGGGGATCACCCCTCCACTTT. Protein: CASSERRVGGSPLHF.

The V and J genes are TRBV2 and TRBJ1-5; TRBD1 matches 8 bases. The CDR3 extends over 16 amino acids. The ends lost 5 bases at V and 7 bases at J; junction bases unmatched: 13. The germline CDR1 and CDR2 sequences are SNHLY and FYNNEI. CDR3 in amino acids: CASSLPQGAPIQPQHF. The DNA for the CDR3 is TGTGCCAGCAGTCTACCCCAGGGGGCTCCAATCCAGCCCCAGCATTTT.

The rearrangement uses TRBV7-3 and TRBJ2-1, with 15 bases aligning to TRBD2. This CDR3 has 19 amino acids. Germline lookup yields CDR1 SGHTA and CDR2 FQGTGA. Trimming took 5 bases from V and 0 from J; bases not matched to a gene: 8. CDR3 sequence: CASSPAGLAGGPSYNEQFF. CDR3 DNA: TGTGCCAGCAGCCCAGCAGGACTAGCGGGGGGGCCCTCCTACAATGAGCAGTTCTTC.